Listed here are 32 T cell receptor beta chains from one sample, sequenced in a study of graft-versus-host responses after intestinal transplantation. Sequencing was performed with immunoSEQ multiplex PCR; in TCRdb, only in-frame clones are kept and a portion is missing. Found here are roughly 110,000 clones, roughly 87% of them singletons; the top ten hold less than 0.85%. Antigens for these TCRs are unknown. This specimen was unstimulated CD4+ T cells sorted from spleen or lymph node cells, taken before transplant. These receptors came from a human donor who was the organ donor for an intestinal transplant.

The chain uses TRBV7-9 and TRBJ2-2; 10 bases are a match to TRBD2. Germline values: CDR1 SEHNR, CDR2 FQNEAQ (reference sequence). This CDR3 region has 17 residues. V trimming: 0 bases; J trimming: 5 bases; junction bases outside the gene matches: 6. The CDR3 sequence is CASSLAPSGSWTGELFF. The CDR3 region has the DNA TGTGCCAGCAGCTTAGCTCCTAGCGGGAGTTGGACCGGGGAGCTGTTTTTT.

The CDR3 bases are TGTGCCAGCAGTGACAGGGCCCGAAACACTGAAGCTTTCTTT. It encodes CASSDRARNTEAFF. The V gene is TRBV6-1, the J gene TRBJ1-1; possible D gene TRBD1, 5 bases. CDR1 and CDR2 from the germline V gene are MNHNS and SASEGT. CDR3 length equals 14 residues. V was clipped by 3 bases and J by 2 bases, with 10 bases between them.

The rearrangement joins TRBV5-5 to TRBJ2-5; 11 positions match TRBD1. The germline V gene has CDR1 SGHKS and CDR2 YYEKEE (reference sequence). The V segment lost 4 bases and the J segment 7 bases; nucleotides outside the gene matches: 9. This CDR3 region has 15 residues. CDR3 nucleotides: TGTGCCAGCAGCGAGAGGACAGGGGGCCGCGGGACCCAGTACTTC. The encoded protein is CASSERTGGRGTQYF.

This clone was detected only once. The V and J genes are TRBV7-9 and TRBJ2-7; D ambiguous. Germline assignment: CDR1 SEHNR and CDR2 FQNEAQ (reference sequence). Trimming stripped 3 bases from V and 5 bases from J, with 8 bases between. This CDR3 is 12 amino acids long. CDR3 region: CASSFLGNEQYF. DNA of the CDR3: TGTGCCAGCAGCTTTTTGGGAAACGAGCAGTACTTC.

This clone was observed once. The rearrangement joins TRBV11-2 to TRBJ1-2; perhaps TRBD1 as D (6 bases). Germline-derived CDR1 and CDR2 are SGHAT and FQNNGV. V was pared by 3 bases and J by 6 bases, with 17 bases between. This CDR3 has 15 residues. Here the CDR3 DNA reads TGTGCCAGCAGCTTCCACAGGGAGAAGATTAATGGCTACACCTTC. Its translation: CASSFHREKINGYTF.

This clone was seen only once. This chain uses TRBV7-6 with TRBJ1-1, with D possibly being TRBD1 (5 bases). Trimming pared 3 bases from V and 1 base from J, leaving 9 bases between. The germline gives CDR1 SGHVS, CDR2 FNYEAQ. The CDR3 is 14 residues long. For the CDR3, the DNA is TGTGCCAGCAGCTTTTATCAGGGGAACACTGAAGCTTTCTTT. It encodes CASSFYQGNTEAFF.

J is TRBJ2-7 and V is TRBV7-6; 10 bases are shared with TRBD2. Per the germline V gene, CDR1 is SGHVS and CDR2 is FNYEAQ. This CDR3 has 17 residues. The trim removed 0 bases at V and 0 bases at J, leaving 5 bases unmatched. In DNA, the CDR3 is TGTGCCAGCAGCTTAGCCAGCGGGGGGGCCCGCTCCTACGAGCAGTACTTC. Residues: CASSLASGGARSYEQYF.

The V call is TRBV7-9, the J call TRBJ2-5; D possibly corresponds to TRBD1 (6 bases). The CDR3 extends over 14 amino acids. Germline loops: CDR1 SEHNR, CDR2 FQNEAQ (reference sequence). Between the trimmed V and J ends, which lost 8 bases and 3 bases, there was a span of 16 bases. Here the CDR3 reads CASSGTIAKETQYF. CDR3 nucleotide sequence: TGTGCCAGCTCCGGGACAATCGCCAAAGAGACCCAGTACTTC.

The rearrangement uses TRBV5-4 and TRBJ1-2; a possible D gene is TRBD1 (6 bases). The CDR3 runs to 13 residues. Germline V gene lookup returns CDR1 SGHNT and CDR2 YYREEE (reference sequence). V was trimmed by 2 bases and J by 8 bases, leaving 13 bases between them. The CDR3 bases are TGTGCCAGCAGCTTTTTGGGGGGCGGCGGCTACACCTTC. Translating it yields CASSFLGGGGYTF.

The chain carries TRBV19 and TRBJ1-5; TRBD1 matches at 8 bases. V was clipped by 8 bases and J by 3 bases; unmatched bases: 3. The CDR3 consists of 13 residues. Germline V gene data show CDR1 as LNHDA and CDR2 as SQIVND (reference sequence). The CDR3 bases are TGTGCCAGTCGGACAGGGAACAATCAGCCCCAGCATTTT. Its translation: CASRTGNNQPQHF.

This chain joins TRBV6-5 and TRBJ2-7, with D perhaps being TRBD1 or TRBD2 (5 bases each). CDR1 and CDR2 from the germline V gene are MNHEY and SVGAGI. This CDR3 contains 14 residues. The germline V and J ends were trimmed by 0 bases and 0 bases, with 6 bases remaining between them. The CDR3, as DNA: TGTGCCAGCAGTTACTCCGGGACCTCCTACGAGCAGTACTTC. Translation gives CASSYSGTSYEQYF.

Concerning this clone itself: The junction does not match germline at one end; this may be a read error. The chain carries TRBV11-2 and TRBJ2-1; D may be TRBD1 (6 bases). Germline V lookup: CDR1 SGHAT, CDR2 FQNNGV. The CDR3 runs 17 residues. The CDR3: CASSLLAGARSFNEQFF. DNA for the CDR3: TGTGCCAGCAGCTTACTCGCAGGGGCCCGATCCTTCAATGAGCAGTTCTTC.

The chain combines TRBV18 with TRBJ1-4, with D possibly being TRBD1 (5 bases). The CDR3 runs to 13 residues. Per germline, CDR1 KGHSH and CDR2 LQKENI. Trimming took 2 bases from V and 6 from J, leaving 7 bases between them. Here the CDR3 reads CASSPKQDEKLFF. CDR3 DNA sequence: TGTGCCAGCTCACCAAAACAGGATGAAAAACTGTTTTTT. Complete variable domain (other parts from reference TRBV18 and TRBJ1-4): NAGVMQNPRHLVRRRGQEARLRCSPMKGHSHVYWYRQLPEEGLKFMVYLQKENIIDESGMPKERFSAEFPKEGPSILRIQQVVRGDSAAYFCASSPKQDEKLFFGSGTQLSVL.

The chain links TRBV5-1 to TRBJ1-4, with TRBD1 as a possible D gene (5 bases). The CDR3 is 17 residues long. V was shortened by 4 bases and J by 8 bases, with 24 bases between the two germline ends. From germline, CDR1 is SGHRS and CDR2 YFSETQ. The DNA of the CDR3 is TGCGCCAGCAGCAGCTCATCCGGGGGTAGGATCTACGAAAAACTGTTTTTT. Its translation: CASSSSSGGRIYEKLFF.

The gene calls are TRBV5-1 and TRBJ1-1, with D tentatively TRBD1 (6 bases). Trimming cost V 5 bases and J 1 base, with 9 bases left between them. The CDR3 has 13 residues. Germline loops: CDR1 SGHRS, CDR2 YFSETQ. CDR3: CASRQQGNTEAFF. The CDR3 nucleotides are TGCGCCAGCAGACAACAGGGGAACACTGAAGCTTTCTTT.

The chain recombines TRBV5-5 with TRBJ2-3, with no clear D. Between the trimmed V and J ends, which lost 6 bases and 0 bases, there was a span of 14 bases. This CDR3 region has 15 residues. The V gene's germline CDR1 is SGHKS and CDR2 YYEKEE (reference sequence). The CDR3 here is CASTMVAASTDTQYF. The CDR3 DNA is TGTGCCAGCACAATGGTCGCGGCTAGCACAGATACGCAGTATTTT.

The chain has TRBV2 and TRBJ2-7, with D perhaps TRBD1 (6 bases). Germline V lookup: CDR1 SNHLY, CDR2 FYNNEI. The CDR3 covers 11 residues. Trimming pared 8 bases from V and 2 bases from J, leaving 7 bases between. CDR3 region: CASSGAYEQYF. The CDR3 DNA reads as TGTGCCAGCTCAGGGGCCTACGAGCAGTACTTC.

As for this clone: The same CDR3 also results from other DNA sequences found in this sample. V is TRBV5-1 and J is TRBJ2-5; D ambiguous. The germline gives CDR1 SGHRS, CDR2 YFSETQ. V dropped 5 bases and J dropped 2 bases, with 4 bases sitting between them. The CDR3 extends over 11 amino acids. The CDR3 spells CASSFQETQYF. Here the CDR3 DNA reads TGCGCCAGCAGTTTTCAAGAGACCCAGTACTTC.

The rearrangement joins TRBV4-1 to TRBJ1-1; 7 bases map to TRBD1. The CDR3 contains 15 residues. V trimming: 6 bases; J trimming: 1 base; junction bases outside the gene matches: 8. Germline V gene sequence: CDR1 MGHRA, CDR2 YSYEKL. The DNA for the CDR3 is TGCGCCAGCAGAGGCCCGGGACAGAAGAACACTGAAGCTTTCTTT. Its translation is CASRGPGQKNTEAFF.

The gene calls are TRBV7-6 and TRBJ2-5; 11 bases align to TRBD2. The J call is uncertain, as TRBJ2-7 better fits the DNA end. Germline-derived CDR1 and CDR2 are SGHVS and FNYEAQ. The length of the CDR3 is 15 residues. CDR3 sequence (DNA): TGTGCCAGCAGCTTAGATAGCGGGGGGGGTTACGAGCAGTACTTC. It translates to CASSLDSGGGYEQYF.

The J gene is TRBJ2-2, the V gene TRBV2; D might be TRBD1 or TRBD2, each matching 5 bases. The CDR3 contains 13 residues. Germline values: CDR1 SNHLY, CDR2 FYNNEI. V lost 4 bases to trimming and J lost 8 bases, with 11 bases between them. For the CDR3, the DNA is TGTGCCAGCAGTGCCCGGGGACCGGGGGAGCTGTTTTTT. Translating it yields CASSARGPGELFF. The full variable domain, rest sourced from reference TRBV2 and TRBJ2-2, is EPEVTQTPSHQVTQMGQEVILRCVPISNHLYFYWYRQILGQKVEFLVSFYNNEISEKSEIFDDQFSVERPDGSNFTLKIRSTKLEDSAMYFCASSARGPGELFFGEGSRLTVL.

The chain is built from TRBV6-1 and TRBJ1-3; D is perhaps TRBD1 (5 bases). This CDR3 spans 15 amino acids. CDR1 and CDR2 from the germline V gene are MNHNS and SASEGT. The ends were cut back, 10 bases at V and 0 bases at J, with 16 bases in the middle. The CDR3 bases are TGTGCCACCCACCAACTCACAGGCTCTGGAAACACCATATATTTT. Amino acids: CATHQLTGSGNTIYF.

V gene TRBV6-1 combines with J gene TRBJ1-4; D might be TRBD1 (6 bases). The CDR3 extends over 15 amino acids. Germline CDR1 is MNHNS and CDR2 is SASEGT. V was shortened by 6 bases and J by 1 base, with 12 bases between the two germline ends. CDR3 DNA sequence: TGTGCCAGCAGAACCGACAGGATAACTAATGAAAAACTGTTTTTT. It specifies CASRTDRITNEKLFF.

This rearrangement joins TRBV18 to TRBJ1-1; D ambiguous. V was trimmed by 2 bases and J by 1 base, leaving 5 bases between them. Germline V gene sequence: CDR1 KGHSH, CDR2 LQKENI. There are 13 residues in the CDR3. The CDR3 coding sequence is TGTGCCAGCTCACCAGGGGAGAACACTGAAGCTTTCTTT. It specifies CASSPGENTEAFF.

The chain carries TRBV29-1 and TRBJ1-2; 7 nucleotides agree with TRBD1. After removal of 0 bases from V and 4 bases from J, the junction contained 5 bases not matched to a gene. The germline gives CDR1 SQVTM, CDR2 ANQGSEA. The CDR3 is made up of 14 amino acids. The CDR3 is CSVEDDNRGYGYTF. The CDR3 DNA sequence: TGCAGCGTTGAAGATGATAACAGGGGCTATGGCTACACCTTC.

J is TRBJ1-2 and V is TRBV18; tentative D call: TRBD1 (5 bases). CDR1 is KGHSH and CDR2 is LQKENI in the germline V gene. V lost 0 bases and J lost 4, with 12 bases in between. The CDR3 runs to 15 residues. CDR3 bases: TGTGCCAGCTCACCACCTGACAGAATCATCTATGGCTACACCTTC. This translates into CASSPPDRIIYGYTF.

The V gene is TRBV29-1, the J gene TRBJ2-7, with 9 bases aligning to TRBD1. Germline V gene lookup returns CDR1 SQVTM and CDR2 ANQGSEA. Losses at the gene ends were 7 bases for V and 3 bases for J; bases not matched to a gene: 4. This CDR3 has 12 residues. CDR3 DNA sequence: TGCAGCGGGACGGACAGGGGCTACGAGCAGTACTTC. Translating it yields CSGTDRGYEQYF.

This chain connects TRBV5-1 to TRBJ1-5, with D unresolved. CDR1 and CDR2 (germline): SGHRS, YFSETQ. There are 15 residues in the CDR3. Trimming took off 1 base at V and 5 bases at J, with 13 bases between the two ends. The chain's CDR3 is CASSLMGMSDQPQHF. The CDR3 bases are TGCGCCAGCAGCTTGATGGGGATGTCGGATCAGCCCCAGCATTTT.

This clone was observed once. The chain carries TRBV2 and TRBJ1-6; TRBD1 might be the D (6 bases). Trimming removed 2 bases at V and 7 bases at J, with 12 bases between. This CDR3 spans 15 amino acids. Germline loops: CDR1 SNHLY, CDR2 FYNNEI. The CDR3 DNA is TGTGCCAGCAGTGAACGGTCAGGGGTGAATTCACCCCTCCACTTT. Translating gives CASSERSGVNSPLHF. The full variable domain, in which reference TRBV2 and TRBJ1-6 provide the parts outside the CDR3, is EPEVTQTPSHQVTQMGQEVILRCVPISNHLYFYWYRQILGQKVEFLVSFYNNEISEKSEIFDDQFSVERPDGSNFTLKIRSTKLEDSAMYFCASSERSGVNSPLHFGNGTRLTVT.

The V call is TRBV2, the J call TRBJ2-1, with a tentative D call TRBD2 (5 bases). CDR3 length: 16 amino acids. The V end lost 1 base, the J end lost 6 bases, and 16 bases lay between the germline ends. Germline V gives CDR1 SNHLY, CDR2 FYNNEI. The CDR3 here is CASSEVASGAGNEQFF. The CDR3 region has the DNA TGTGCCAGCAGTGAAGTAGCTAGTGGCGCGGGCAATGAGCAGTTCTTC.

The chain uses TRBV4-1 and TRBJ2-3; D is ambiguous. Per germline, CDR1 MGHRA and CDR2 YSYEKL. The CDR3 length is 13 residues. Trimming cost V 6 bases and J 0 bases, with 7 bases left between them. The CDR3 sequence: CASRERSTDTQYF. The DNA for the CDR3 is TGCGCCAGCAGGGAACGGAGCACAGATACGCAGTATTTT.

The chain combines TRBV11-2 with TRBJ1-6; D ambiguous. The CDR3 covers 15 residues. Germline values: CDR1 SGHAT, CDR2 FQNNGV. V was shortened by 3 bases and J by 7 bases, with 13 bases between the two germline ends. CDR3 amino acids: CASSFNRGYNSPLHF. CDR3 sequence (DNA): TGTGCCAGCAGCTTTAATAGAGGGTACAATTCACCCCTCCACTTT. The full variable domain, its missing parts supplied by reference TRBV11-2 and TRBJ1-6, is EAGVAQSPRYKIIEKRQSVAFWCNPISGHATLYWYQQILGQGPKLLIQFQNNGVVDDSQLPKDRFSAERLKGVDSTLKIQPAKLEDSAVYLCASSFNRGYNSPLHFGNGTRLTVT.